This T cell receptor (beta chain) was documented in a study of shared clonotypes between healthy human individuals. Germline V CDR1 and CDR2: SGHNT, YYREEE (reference sequence). The ends lost 2 bases at V and 4 bases at J; junction bases unmatched: 3. The CDR3 has 14 residues. The study separated CD4+ cells into CD45RA+ naive and CD45RA-negative memory subsets. Repertoires were generated with immunoSEQ multiplex PCR, while TCRdb's copy carries only in-frame clones and drops some. The sample records 2 million to 2.5 million clones, 95% being singletons. Remarks on this clone: Within the sample, other DNA sequences also encode this same CDR3.

This clonotype was obtained from a man between 18 and 29 years old in good health. What was sequenced was naive CD4+ T cells sorted from blood. Documented subset: CD45RA+ positively selected. The chain uses TRBV5-4 and TRBJ1-1; TRBD1 aligns across 9 bases. CDR3 nucleotides: TGTGCCAGCAGCTTACAGGGGGCCGGCACTGAAGCTTTCTTT. It encodes CASSLQGAGTEAFF.